This T cell receptor (beta chain) is from a study of cytomegalovirus exposure and HLA in healthy donors. Background on the study: Among the 300 to 400 donors who were genotyped, approximately 76% fell in the genetic ancestry cluster that is associated with self-reported Caucasian donors.

Overall study findings and caveats: Earlier analysis looked at TCR beta V segments, and most were productive about 90% or about 30% of the time.

In its sample, this clone was seen a few times. Antigen: not known. This PCR relied on a set of 60 Vbeta primers and 13 Jbeta primers. The table came from immunoSEQ multiplex PCR; TCRdb's copy has only in-frame clones and leaves some out. The sample lists about 170,000 clones; 60% to 85% were seen once. Sequencing was carried out using PBMCs. The clonotype comes from a female donor in good health and CMV-seronegative.

The CDR3 protein is CASSPRTGSWTEAFF. The CDR3, as DNA: TGTGCCAGCAGCCCCCGGACAGGGTCTTGGACTGAAGCTTTCTTT. V is TRBV7-6 and J is TRBJ1-1; 8 positions agree with TRBD1. Germline CDR1 and CDR2: SGHVS and FNYEAQ. The CDR3 runs to 15 residues. V lost 5 bases, J lost 5 bases, and 10 bases stayed unmatched.